This TCR beta chain was captured by sequencing in a study of T cells in Graves' hyperthyroidism and ophthalmopathy. Study conclusions and caveats: Most clonotypes expanded in the thyroid (above 0.001) were also present in blood.

Amplification yielded TCR beta CDR3 regions, with RNA transcripts as the source. HTBI primers were the set used in a first-round RT-PCR of the TCR CDR3. TCRdb independently ran MiXCR on the multiplex PCR reads; one entry per CDR3 protein. The sample includes some 620,000 distinct CDR3 sequences, about 16% of them seen just once. The sample holds many counts of this clonotype. Antigen specificity is unknown. Trimming pared 7 bases from V and 6 bases from J, leaving 12 bases between. The CDR3 consists of 11 residues. Germline loops: CDR1 DFQATT, CDR2 SNEGSKA (reference sequence). V gene TRBV20-1 combines with J gene TRBJ1-2; possibly TRBD1 for D (6 bases). The material sequenced was blood. This clonotype originated in a woman aged 30 to 39 with Graves' hyperthyroidism. In nucleotides, the CDR3 is TGCAGTGGGACAGAATTGAATGGCTACACCTTC. It codes for CSGTELNGYTF.